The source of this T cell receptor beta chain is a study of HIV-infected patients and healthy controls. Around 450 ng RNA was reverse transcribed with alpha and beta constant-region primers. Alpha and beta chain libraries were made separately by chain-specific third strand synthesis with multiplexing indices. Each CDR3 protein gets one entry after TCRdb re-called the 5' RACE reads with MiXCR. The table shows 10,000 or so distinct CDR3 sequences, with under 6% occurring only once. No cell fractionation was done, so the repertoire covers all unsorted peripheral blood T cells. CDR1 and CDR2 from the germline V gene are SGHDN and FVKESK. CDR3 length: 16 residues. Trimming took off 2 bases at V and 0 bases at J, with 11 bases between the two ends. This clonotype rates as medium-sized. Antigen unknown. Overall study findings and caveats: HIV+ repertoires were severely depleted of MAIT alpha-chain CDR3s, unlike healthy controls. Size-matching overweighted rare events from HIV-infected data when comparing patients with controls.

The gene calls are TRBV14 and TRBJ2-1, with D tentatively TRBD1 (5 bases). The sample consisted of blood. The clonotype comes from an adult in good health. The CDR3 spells CASSQFQGSSYNEQFF. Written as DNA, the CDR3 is TGTGCCAGCAGCCAATTCCAGGGAAGCTCCTACAATGAGCAGTTCTTC. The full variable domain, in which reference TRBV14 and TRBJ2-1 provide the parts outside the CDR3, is EAGVTQFPSHSVIEKGQTVTLRCDPISGHDNLYWYRRVMGKEIKFLLHFVKESKQDESGMPNNRFLAERTGGTYSTLKVQPAELEDSGVYFCASSQFQGSSYNEQFFGPGTRLTVL.